These 3 T cell receptor beta chains were sequenced from one sample in a study of identical twins. TCRdb analysed the 5' RACE reads with MiXCR anew, one entry per CDR3 protein. The sample includes approximately 230,000 distinct CDR3 sequences, around 15% of them seen just once. The sequencing sample was made of memory (CD45RO+) T cells sorted from blood. Receptor source: a woman aged 18-29 years in good health.

This clonotype was found many times. The rearrangement links TRBV5-1 to TRBJ2-5; D remains ambiguous. This CDR3 spans 16 amino acids. CDR1 is SGHRS and CDR2 is YFSETQ in the germline V gene. With 0 bases removed from V and 4 bases from J, the gap between germline ends came to 16 bases. The CDR3 nucleotides read TGCGCCAGCAGCTTGGGTAGCACCCAAGTTGGAGAGACCCAGTACTTC. Amino acid sequence: CASSLGSTQVGETQYF.

This clonotype was seen at least ten times. V usage is TRBV20-1 and J usage is TRBJ2-5, with TRBD2 matching over 11 bases. V lost 3 bases, J lost 4 bases, and 7 bases stayed unmatched. The length of the CDR3 is 15 residues. Germline loops: CDR1 DFQATT, CDR2 SNEGSKA (reference sequence). The CDR3 DNA reads TGCAGTGCTAGTAAGCCCGGGACTAGCGGAGAGACCCAGTACTTC. The encoded protein is CSASKPGTSGETQYF.

This sequence joins TRBV6-5 and TRBJ2-5; D ambiguous. The V and J ends lost 0 bases and 5 bases respectively, with 13 bases between them. The CDR3 runs to 15 residues. In germline, CDR1 is MNHEY, CDR2 SVGAGI. The CDR3 DNA reads TGTGCCAGCAGTTACTCTTTCGGTCCGGAGGAGACCCAGTACTTC. It specifies CASSYSFGPEETQYF.